The 29 T cell receptor beta chains in this list originate from one sample, sequenced in a study of T-cell reconstitution after alpha-beta-depleted transplantation in children. Unique molecular identifiers were incorporated during preparation of the TCRbeta library. TCRdb fed the PCR reads into MiXCR, producing one record per CDR3 protein. The sample has under 450,000 distinct CDR3 sequences, 10% to 15% seen once. The material sequenced was PBMCs, taken from the stem cell graft. The receptors stem from a human donor who donated a stem cell graft to a child with Fanconi anemia.

This clonotype has at least ten counts. The rearrangement uses TRBV5-1 and TRBJ2-2; D uncertain. V was clipped by 2 bases and J by 0 bases, with 8 bases between them. This CDR3 spans 15 amino acids. Germline assignment: CDR1 SGHRS and CDR2 YFSETQ. The CDR3 is CASSFGNANTGELFF. In DNA form, the CDR3 reads TGCGCCAGCAGCTTCGGTAACGCGAACACCGGGGAGCTGTTTTTT.

Many counts were recorded for this clonotype. The V and J genes are TRBV20-1 and TRBJ1-2; D not certain. The V end was cut by 5 bases, the J end by 2 bases, with 9 bases between. Germline values: CDR1 DFQATT, CDR2 SNEGSKA (reference sequence). This CDR3 is built from 12 residues. CDR3 DNA sequence: TGCAGTGCTGAGCCAGTAAACTATGGCTACACCTTC. Residues: CSAEPVNYGYTF.

In this sample, this clonotype turned up a few times. This chain uses TRBV7-6 with TRBJ2-3; 8 bases align to TRBD2. Germline V gene sequence: CDR1 SGHVS, CDR2 FNYEAQ. CDR3 length equals 16 residues. Losses at the gene ends were 1 base for V and 2 bases for J; bases not matched to a gene: 5. The CDR3 region has the DNA TGTGCCAGCAGCTTAGGCGCGACTAGCGCCACAGATACGCAGTATTTT. Protein sequence: CASSLGATSATDTQYF.

There are many counts of this clonotype. The chain links TRBV27 to TRBJ2-3; 11 nucleotides align to TRBD1. The germline gives CDR1 MNHEY, CDR2 SMNVEV (reference sequence). V lost 10 bases, J lost 2 bases, and 2 bases stayed unmatched. The CDR3 spans 13 residues. In DNA form, the CDR3 reads TGTGCCATCGGACAGGGGGCCACAGATACGCAGTATTTT. This gives the protein CAIGQGATDTQYF.

The CDR3 region has the DNA TGTGCCAGCGGTTGGGCGGAGCTCTATGGCTACACCTTC. This gives the protein CASGWAELYGYTF. V usage is TRBV7-9 and J usage is TRBJ1-2; D not resolved. CDR3 size: 13 residues. V was shortened by 8 bases and J by 4 bases, with 14 bases between the two germline ends. Per germline, CDR1 SEHNR and CDR2 FQNEAQ (reference sequence).

This chain joins TRBV29-1 and TRBJ2-3, with TRBD2 matching over 13 bases. This CDR3 has 17 residues. V shed 6 bases, J shed 0 bases, and the junction held 9 bases outside the gene matches. The germline gives CDR1 SQVTM, CDR2 ANQGSEA. The CDR3 protein is CSVAGLAGEPSTDTQYF. CDR3 coding DNA: TGCAGCGTAGCTGGACTAGCGGGGGAACCTAGCACAGATACGCAGTATTTT.

This clonotype turned up a few times. The rearrangement joins TRBV20-1 to TRBJ2-5; D unclear. CDR3 length: 15 residues. V was pared by 0 bases and J by 0 bases, with 11 bases between. CDR1 and CDR2 (germline): DFQATT, SNEGSKA (reference sequence). CDR3 region: CSAREGGEYQETQYF. CDR3 nucleotides: TGCAGTGCTAGAGAGGGCGGCGAGTACCAAGAGACCCAGTACTTC.

The table lists this clonotype with many counts. This rearrangement joins TRBV20-1 to TRBJ2-3; 8 bases are a match to TRBD2. CDR1 and CDR2 (germline): DFQATT, SNEGSKA (reference sequence). J was trimmed by 0 bases and V by 7 bases; bases with no gene match: 6. The CDR3 length is 14 residues. As DNA, the CDR3 is TGCAGTGGGGGCGGGGGGACCAGCACAGATACGCAGTATTTT. This translates into CSGGGGTSTDTQYF.

The table lists this clonotype with many counts. The chain has TRBV12-3 or TRBV12-4 and TRBJ2-3, with D possibly matching TRBD2 (6 bases). The CDR3 totals 16 residues. Trimming removed 4 bases at V and 5 bases at J, with 19 bases between. The CDR3 nucleotides read TGTGCCAGCAGTTCTCCGGGACTTCACGCGGGAGATACGCAGTATTTT. Residues: CASSSPGLHAGDTQYF.

V gene TRBV5-4 combines with J gene TRBJ2-7; D is possibly TRBD2 (5 bases). This CDR3 has 14 residues. Trimming removed 3 bases from V and 5 bases from J, with 15 bases in between. Germline assignment: CDR1 SGHNT and CDR2 YYREEE (reference sequence). The CDR3 region has the DNA TGTGCCAGCAGCTCTTACGGACGTAGCGACGAGCAGTACTTC. Its protein is CASSSYGRSDEQYF.

Only a few counts were recorded for this clonotype. This chain joins TRBV7-6 and TRBJ2-1; 8 positions match TRBD1. The germline V gene encodes CDR1 SGHVS and CDR2 FNYEAQ. V gave up 3 bases and J gave up 13 bases; unmatched junction bases: 5. The CDR3 extends over 12 amino acids. This CDR3 is CASSFLDRAQFF. The CDR3 DNA reads TGTGCCAGCAGCTTCTTGGACAGGGCACAGTTCTTC.

This clonotype was picked up a small number of times. J is TRBJ2-2 and V is TRBV6-2 or TRBV6-3; 7 bases are a match to TRBD2. The germline V gene encodes CDR1 MNHEY and CDR2 SVGEGT. The CDR3 has 15 amino acids. With V trimmed by 6 bases and J by 4 bases, 8 bases remained unmatched. This CDR3 reads CASSRSRGVTGELFF. The DNA of the CDR3 is TGTGCCAGCAGCAGGTCTCGGGGGGTCACCGGGGAGCTGTTTTTT.

For the CDR3, the DNA is TGTGCCAGCAGCCTGGGTAATCTCCAAGAGACCCAGTACTTC. Amino acid sequence: CASSLGNLQETQYF. The rearrangement joins TRBV14 to TRBJ2-5; D is undetermined. The germline gives CDR1 SGHDN, CDR2 FVKESK. Trimming removed 4 bases at V and 1 base at J, with 10 bases between. The CDR3 totals 14 residues.

Only a few counts were recorded for this clonotype. The V gene is TRBV5-1, the J gene TRBJ1-3, with D tentatively TRBD1 (5 bases). The CDR3 covers 17 residues. Germline V CDR1 and CDR2: SGHRS, YFSETQ. Trimming removed 3 bases at V and 0 bases at J, with 16 bases between. Here the CDR3 DNA reads TGCGCCAGCAGCTCAACAACGGGACGAGGCTCTGGAAACACCATATATTTT. Translation: CASSSTTGRGSGNTIYF.

The chain is built from TRBV5-4 and TRBJ2-3; D uncertain. Germline V gene data show CDR1 as SGHNT and CDR2 as YYREEE (reference sequence). Trimming left V 0 bases short and J 0 bases short, with 14 bases between. The CDR3 loop spans 17 amino acids. The DNA of the CDR3 is TGTGCCAGCAGCTTGGCCTCGGGCAGTACTAGCACAGATACGCAGTATTTT. Amino acids: CASSLASGSTSTDTQYF.

The table lists this clonotype with a few counts. V and J are TRBV5-5 and TRBJ1-6; 9 nucleotides agree with TRBD1. The J segment lost 9 bases and the V segment lost 4 bases, leaving 5 bases of the junction unmatched. CDR1 is SGHKS, CDR2 YYEKEE, per germline (reference sequence). This CDR3 has 14 amino acids. The CDR3 here is CASSDRQGVSPLHF. CDR3 sequence (DNA): TGTGCCAGCAGCGACCGACAGGGGGTTTCACCCCTCCACTTT.

This clonotype showed up just a few times. The rearrangement joins TRBV9 to TRBJ2-5, with TRBD2 as a possible D gene (6 bases). The CDR3 runs 16 residues. The V gene lost 0 bases and the J gene lost 1 base, with 13 bases spanning the gap. Germline V gives CDR1 SGDLS, CDR2 YYNGEE. The CDR3 reads CASSVGGREAQETQYF. Written as DNA, the CDR3 is TGTGCCAGCAGCGTAGGGGGCAGGGAGGCCCAAGAGACCCAGTACTTC. The complete variable domain, with remaining parts taken from reference TRBV9 and TRBJ2-5, reads DSGVTQTPKHLITATGQRVTLRCSPRSGDLSVYWYQQSLDQGLQFLIQYYNGEERAKGNILERFSAQQFPDLHSELNLSSLELGDSALYFCASSVGGREAQETQYFGPGTRLLVL.

This clonotype was found a few times. The V gene is TRBV20-1, the J gene TRBJ2-3; D gene ambiguous. Deletions cut 6 bases from V and 1 base from J, with 11 bases between. Germline values: CDR1 DFQATT, CDR2 SNEGSKA (reference sequence). The CDR3 runs to 13 residues. The CDR3: CSAYPSGTDTQYF. CDR3 nucleotides: TGCAGTGCCTATCCTTCGGGCACAGATACGCAGTATTTT.

The chain combines TRBV11-2 with TRBJ2-1, with a weak D call TRBD1 (5 bases). This CDR3 has 13 amino acids. Germline-derived CDR1 and CDR2 are SGHAT and FQNNGV. V was pared by 6 bases and J by 6 bases, with 12 bases between. CDR3 loop: CASRRQQVNEQFF. The CDR3 nucleotides read TGTGCCAGCAGGCGTCAACAGGTCAATGAGCAGTTCTTC.

This clonotype was detected ten times or more. The chain recombines TRBV28 with TRBJ1-1; the D gene is possibly TRBD1 (6 bases). The CDR3 is 17 amino acids. CDR1 and CDR2 from the germline V gene are MDHEN and SYDVKM. The V end was cut by 3 bases, the J end by 4 bases, with 21 bases between. The CDR3: CASSFWGSKEGGTEAFF. In DNA form, the CDR3 reads TGTGCCAGCAGTTTTTGGGGATCCAAAGAAGGGGGCACTGAAGCTTTCTTT.

This clonotype appeared a few times. The chain carries TRBV5-5 and TRBJ2-2, with 8 bases identical to TRBD1. Germline CDR1 and CDR2: SGHKS and YYEKEE (reference sequence). CDR3 length: 16 amino acids. V lost 2 bases, J lost 3 bases, and 6 bases stayed unmatched. CDR3 DNA sequence: TGTGCCAGCAGCTTACGTAGGACAGGGTACACCGGGGAGCTGTTTTTT. Its protein is CASSLRRTGYTGELFF.

The chain couples TRBV5-1 to TRBJ1-2; tentatively, D is TRBD1 (5 bases). There are 15 residues in the CDR3. Trimming removed 3 bases at V and 6 bases at J, with 18 bases between. Germline CDR1 reads SGHRS; CDR2 reads YFSETQ. The CDR3 here is CASSSSAGPLNGYTF. In nucleotides, the CDR3 is TGCGCCAGCAGCTCTTCGGCAGGGCCGTTGAATGGCTACACCTTC.

CDR3 DNA sequence: TGTGCCAGCAGTTTACCCTTTCGGACAGGGGTGGCTTTCTTT. Translated: CASSLPFRTGVAFF. The chain joins TRBV12-3 or TRBV12-4 to TRBJ1-1; 9 bases fit TRBD1. The junction had 9 bases not matched to a gene; V was cut back by 2 bases and J by 11 bases. This CDR3 comprises 14 residues.

In this sample, this clonotype turned up many times. The chain recombines TRBV9 with TRBJ2-5, with D maybe TRBD2 (6 bases). The germline V gene encodes CDR1 SGDLS and CDR2 YYNGEE. CDR3 length: 13 amino acids. V was cut by 4 bases and J by 2 bases, with 9 bases left in between. The CDR3 nucleotides read TGTGCCAGCAGCTTCAGCGGGCAAGAGACCCAGTACTTC. Encoded protein: CASSFSGQETQYF.

The sample holds a few counts of this clonotype. The chain uses TRBV4-2 and TRBJ2-5, with D possibly called TRBD1 or TRBD2 (5 bases each). The CDR3 sequence is 15 residues long. Germline CDR1 LGHNA, CDR2 YNFKEQ. Trimming removed 0 bases from V and 5 bases from J, with 13 bases in between. Here the CDR3 reads CASSQEEGLGETQYF. The CDR3, as DNA: TGTGCCAGCAGCCAAGAAGAGGGGTTGGGGGAGACCCAGTACTTC.

The J gene is TRBJ2-1, the V gene TRBV12-3 or TRBV12-4, with 8 bases identical to TRBD2. CDR3 length: 19 residues. V lost 5 bases, J lost 10 bases, and 25 bases stayed unmatched. The CDR3 nucleotides read TGTGCCAGCAGTCCTACAATTAGGACTAGCATACTAAAAGCAGACGAGCAGTTCTTC. Its protein is CASSPTIRTSILKADEQFF.

This clonotype was observed a few times. V and J are TRBV10-3 and TRBJ2-5, with 12 positions matching TRBD2. This CDR3 spans 16 amino acids. The germline V gene encodes CDR1 ENHRY and CDR2 SYGVKD. The ends lost 2 bases at V and 3 bases at J; junction bases unmatched: 4. Written as DNA, the CDR3 is TGTGCCATCAGTGAGGCTAGCGGGGGGGCCGAAGAGACCCAGTACTTC. Protein sequence: CAISEASGGAEETQYF.

The V gene is TRBV5-8, the J gene TRBJ2-7; D is unresolved. This CDR3 has 16 amino acids. From germline, CDR1 is SGHTS and CDR2 YDEGEE. V was trimmed by 4 bases and J by 5 bases, leaving 22 bases between them. The CDR3 DNA reads as TGTGCCAGCAGCCCCCGGCCAAACTCCCGTTTCAACGAGCAGTACTTC. It encodes CASSPRPNSRFNEQYF.

CDR3 bases: TGTGCCAGCAGTTCCCAGGACAGCCGAAAAAATAGCAATCAGCCCCAGCATTTT. Protein: CASSSQDSRKNSNQPQHF. The chain links TRBV6-2 or TRBV6-3 to TRBJ1-5, with D maybe TRBD1 (6 bases). CDR3 length equals 18 residues. Germline-derived CDR1 and CDR2 are MNHEY and SVGEGT. V gave up 4 bases and J gave up 0 bases, with 19 bases separating them.